These T cell receptor beta chains were read from a single sample in a study of response to subunit inactivated influenza vaccine. TCRdb independently ran MiXCR on the RT-PCR reads; one entry per CDR3 protein. This sample has some 640,000 distinct CDR3 sequences; roughly 14% occur once, and the top ten carry approximately 7%. Sequencing used PBMCs from blood, obtained 14 to 15 days before vaccination. The origin of the receptors is a man aged 45 to 65 who received an inactivated influenza vaccine. The CDR3 runs from the conserved cysteine through the conserved F or W. The D gene is left open where the match is weak. Expanded clones get a size class; other rows say once, few or many, or leave the size out.

NA	NA	TRBV12-3/TRBV12-4	TRBJ2-7	CASSSHQSYEQYF	TGTGCCAGCAGTTCGCACCAATCCTACGAGCAGTACTTC
NA	NA	TRBV7-2	TRBJ2-7	CASSRTRDAYYEQYF	TGTGCCAGCAGCCGAACCCGGGACGCCTACTACGAGCAGTACTTC
NA	NA	TRBV6-5	TRBJ2-3	CASSYSKGIPSTDTQYF	TGTGCCAGCAGTTACTCGAAAGGGATCCCAAGCACAGATACACAGTATTTT
few	NA	TRBV7-2	TRBJ2-1	CASRQDTYNEQFF	TGTGCCAGCAGACAAGATACGTACAATGAGCAGTTCTTC
few	TRBD1	TRBV4-3	TRBJ2-5	CASSQDGTAYQETQYF	TGCGCCAGCAGCCAAGACGGGACAGCGTACCAAGAGACCCAGTACTTC
few	NA	TRBV27	TRBJ2-5	CASSPREKETQYF	TGTGCCAGCAGTCCACGAGAAAAAGAGACCCAGTACTTC
NA	NA	TRBV30	TRBJ1-5	CAWSVAGLNQPQHF	TGTGCCTGGAGTGTCGCCGGGCTCAATCAGCCCCAGCATTTT
few	NA	TRBV5-4	TRBJ1-1	CASSLARGAGAFF	TGTGCCAGCAGCTTGGCGAGGGGCGCGGGAGCTTTCTTT
few	NA	TRBV2	TRBJ1-5	CASSREVGISNQPQHF	TGTGCCAGCAGCCGGGAGGTTGGGATCAGCAATCAGCCCCAGCATTTT
NA	NA	TRBV4-1	TRBJ1-2	CASSQGNCGYTF	TGCGCCAGCAGCCAAGGGAACTGTGGCTACACCTTC
few	NA	TRBV28	TRBJ1-1	CASSSTFEAFF	TGTGCCAGCAGTTCGACGTTTGAAGCTTTCTTT
few	NA	TRBV11-2	TRBJ2-7	CASSLEAGFIYEQYF	TGTGCCAGCAGCTTAGAAGCAGGGTTTATCTACGAGCAGTACTTC
many	NA	TRBV7-9	TRBJ2-5	CASRNPGPKETQYF	TGTGCCAGCAGAAATCCGGGGCCCAAAGAGACCCAGTACTTC
few	NA	TRBV4-3	TRBJ1-2	CASSQGGGKNYGYTF	TGCGCCAGCAGCCAAGGGGGAGGCAAGAACTATGGCTACACCTTC
NA	NA	TRBV29-1	TRBJ1-4	CSVSPPIGIQLF	TGCAGCGTTAGCCCTCCGATTGGAATCCAGCTTTTT
NA	NA	TRBV20-1	TRBJ1-5	CSARNAGRGVDQPQHF	TGCAGTGCTAGAAACGCGGGCCGGGGGGTGGATCAGCCCCAGCATTTT
NA	NA	TRBV27	TRBJ2-3	CASSLFGPSDTQYF	TGTGCCAGCAGTTTATTCGGACCATCCGACACGCAGTATTTT
NA	NA	TRBV20-1	TRBJ1-1	CSAPRSGPGEAFF	TGCAGTGCTCCACGGTCGGGTCCGGGTGAAGCTTTCTTT
few	NA	TRBV9	TRBJ2-7	CASSVAPGSGYEQYF	TGTGCCAGCAGCGTAGCCCCCGGGAGTGGCTACGAGCAGTACTTC
many	TRBD1	TRBV5-1	TRBJ2-2	CASSAPDRSNTGELFF	TGCGCCAGCAGCGCCCCGGACAGGTCGAACACCGGGGAGCTGTTTTTT
NA	NA	TRBV18	TRBJ1-5	CASSPFADNQPQHF	TGTGCCAGCTCACCCTTTGCGGACAATCAGCCCCAGCATTTT
many	NA	TRBV4-1	TRBJ1-2	CASSQDPGASYGYTF	TGCGCCAGCAGCCAAGATCCAGGGGCGAGCTATGGCTACACCTTC
few	NA	TRBV7-9	TRBJ2-3	CASSSHRKDTQYF	TGTGCCAGCAGCTCGCACCGGAAGGATACGCAGTATTTT
NA	TRBD2	TRBV4-3	TRBJ2-7	CASSQDPSGSFYEQYF	TGCGCCAGCAGCCAAGATCCCAGCGGGAGTTTCTACGAGCAGTACTTC
NA	NA	TRBV5-6	TRBJ2-1	CASSLVGGKQFF	TGTGCCAGCAGCTTGGTTGGCGGGAAGCAGTTCTTC
few	NA	TRBV4-1	TRBJ1-5	CASSQAWASGQPQHF	TGCGCCAGCAGCCAAGCCTGGGCATCTGGTCAGCCCCAGCATTTT
many	TRBD2	TRBV5-1	TRBJ2-7	CASSRLGGEQYF	TGCGCCAGCAGCCGCCTCGGGGGGGAGCAGTACTTC
NA	TRBD2	TRBV4-3	TRBJ2-1	CASSQSSGENEQFF	TGCGCCAGCAGCCAATCTAGCGGGGAGAATGAGCAGTTCTTC
NA	NA	TRBV5-5	TRBJ2-7	CASSLDGAASYEQYF	TGTGCCAGCAGCTTGGATGGAGCCGCCTCCTACGAGCAGTACTTC
once	TRBD1	TRBV6-2/TRBV6-3	TRBJ2-7	CAGSRDSHEQYF	TGTGCCGGCTCCCGGGACAGCCACGAGCAGTACTTC
once	NA	TRBV12-3/TRBV12-4	TRBJ2-7	CASCRGNYEQYF	TGTGCCAGCTGTAGGGGGAACTACGAGCAGTACTTC
few	TRBD1	TRBV28	TRBJ2-3	CASRQGRTDTQYF	TGTGCCAGCCGACAGGGCCGCACAGATACGCAGTATTTT
few	NA	TRBV3-1	TRBJ2-4	CASSTRLSPDIQYF	TGTGCCAGCAGCACTCGACTAAGTCCGGACATTCAGTACTTC
few	TRBD2	TRBV11-2	TRBJ2-1	CASSYPRGGSTLGSYNEQFF	TGTGCCAGCAGCTACCCTAGGGGCGGGAGTACCTTGGGGTCCTACAATGAGCAGTTCTTC
few	TRBD1	TRBV20-1	TRBJ1-5	CSASLTGQTRNQPQHF	TGCAGTGCTAGTCTTACGGGACAGACTCGTAATCAGCCCCAGCATTTT
many	TRBD2	TRBV12-3/TRBV12-4	TRBJ2-7	CASSFGTSGGYEQYF	TGTGCCAGCAGTTTTGGCACTAGCGGGGGCTACGAGCAGTACTTC
few	TRBD2	TRBV30	TRBJ2-7	CAWSITGAGGPREQYF	TGTGCCTGGAGTATCACAGGTGCGGGAGGGCCTCGAGAGCAGTACTTC
few	NA	TRBV5-1	TRBJ2-1	CASSLGGTHYNEQFF	TGCGCCAGCAGCTTGGGCGGGACCCACTACAATGAGCAGTTCTTC
many	NA	TRBV12-3/TRBV12-4	TRBJ2-3	CASSLQSTDTQYF	TGTGCCAGCAGTTTACAGTCCACAGATACGCAGTATTTT
few	TRBD1	TRBV7-9	TRBJ2-1	CASSPGTGLSYNEQFF	TGTGCCAGCAGCCCTGGGACAGGTCTTTCCTACAATGAGCAGTTCTTC
NA	TRBD1	TRBV20-1	TRBJ2-5	CSGLGDRGPQETQYF	TGCAGTGGCCTTGGAGACAGGGGGCCCCAAGAGACCCAGTACTTC
many	TRBD2	TRBV3-1	TRBJ2-1	CASSQRPLAGAHYNEQFF	TGTGCCAGCAGCCAAAGGCCCCTAGCGGGAGCACACTACAATGAGCAGTTCTTC
few	NA	TRBV20-1	TRBJ2-1	CSAREALNLYNEQFF	TGCAGTGCTAGGGAGGCGCTAAACCTATACAATGAGCAGTTCTTC
NA	TRBD1	TRBV28	TRBJ2-7	CASSPTGTGYSEQYF	TGTGCCAGCAGTCCCACAGGGACAGGGTATTCCGAGCAGTACTTC
NA	TRBD2	TRBV7-2	TRBJ2-5	CASSGLAGKETQYF	TGTGCCAGCAGCGGACTAGCGGGGAAGGAGACCCAGTACTTC
NA	TRBD1	TRBV24-1	TRBJ2-1	CATSGRGSGGRLNEQFF	TGTGCCACCAGTGGAAGAGGATCAGGGGGCAGGCTAAATGAGCAGTTCTTC
few	NA	TRBV20-1	TRBJ2-7	CSAREDSFYEQYF	TGCAGTGCTAGAGAGGACAGCTTCTACGAGCAGTACTTC
NA	TRBD1	TRBV2	TRBJ2-7	CASSARGHSYEQYF	TGTGCCAGCAGTGCCAGGGGGCACTCCTACGAGCAGTACTTC